This TCR beta chain came from a study of spatial heterogeneity in lung cancer. Study-wide background: Consistently, beta-chain sequences turned up in larger numbers than alpha-chain sequences did. General study points: Blood contained ubiquitous expanded tumor TCRs more at resection than at follow-up.

Time point described: sample taken at primary tumor resection. No cell sorting; template was whole RNA from tumor, lung tissue or PBMC. This clonotype was counted ten times or more. The antigen remains undetermined. Individually, TCR cDNA molecules were each labelled with a unique molecular identifier. From the 5' RACE reads, TCRdb called clonotypes with MiXCR, one entry per CDR3 protein. The table has more than 60,000 distinct CDR3 sequences, about 6.3% seen once. The TCR comes from a female donor with early-stage non-small cell lung cancer. This material consisted of PBMCs, taken at surgery.

CDR3 bases: TGCAGTGCTAGTCAACAGGGCGGTCAGCCCCAGCATTTT. It encodes CSASQQGGQPQHF. The rearrangement joins TRBV20-1 to TRBJ1-5, with TRBD1 as a possible D gene (6 bases). Germline assignment: CDR1 DFQATT and CDR2 SNEGSKA (reference sequence). The CDR3 totals 13 residues. Trimming left V 3 bases short and J 6 bases short, with 12 bases between.